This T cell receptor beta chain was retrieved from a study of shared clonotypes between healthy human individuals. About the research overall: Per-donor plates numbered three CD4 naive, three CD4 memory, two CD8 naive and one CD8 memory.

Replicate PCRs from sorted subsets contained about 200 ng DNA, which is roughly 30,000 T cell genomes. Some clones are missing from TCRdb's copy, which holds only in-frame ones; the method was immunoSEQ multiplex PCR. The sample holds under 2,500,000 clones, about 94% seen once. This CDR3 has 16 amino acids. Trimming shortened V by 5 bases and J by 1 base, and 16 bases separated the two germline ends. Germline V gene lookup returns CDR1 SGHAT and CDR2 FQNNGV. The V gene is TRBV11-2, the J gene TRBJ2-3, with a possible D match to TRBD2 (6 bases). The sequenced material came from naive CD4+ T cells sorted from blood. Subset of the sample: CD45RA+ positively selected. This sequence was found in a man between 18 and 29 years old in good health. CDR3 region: CASSRPRGGGTDTQYF. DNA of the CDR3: TGTGCCAGCAGCCGACCGCGGGGTGGGGGCACAGATACGCAGTATTTT.